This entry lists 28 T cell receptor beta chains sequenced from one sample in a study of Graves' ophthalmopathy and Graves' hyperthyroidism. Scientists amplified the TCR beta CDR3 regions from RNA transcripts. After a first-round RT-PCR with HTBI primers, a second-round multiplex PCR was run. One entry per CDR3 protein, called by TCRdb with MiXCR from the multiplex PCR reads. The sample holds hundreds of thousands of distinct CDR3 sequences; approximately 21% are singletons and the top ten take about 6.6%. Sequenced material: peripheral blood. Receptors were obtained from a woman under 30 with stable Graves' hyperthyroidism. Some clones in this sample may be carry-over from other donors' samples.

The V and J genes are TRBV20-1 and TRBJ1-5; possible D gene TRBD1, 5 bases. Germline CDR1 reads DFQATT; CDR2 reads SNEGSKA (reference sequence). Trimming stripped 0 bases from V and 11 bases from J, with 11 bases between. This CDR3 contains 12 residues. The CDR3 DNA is TGCAGTGCTAGAGATGTACGGGGGACCCAGCATTTT. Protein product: CSARDVRGTQHF.

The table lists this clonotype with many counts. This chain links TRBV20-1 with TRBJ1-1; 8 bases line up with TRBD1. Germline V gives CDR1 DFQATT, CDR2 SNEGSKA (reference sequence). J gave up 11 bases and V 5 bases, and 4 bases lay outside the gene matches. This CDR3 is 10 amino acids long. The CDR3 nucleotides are TGCAGTGCTGCTGGACAGGGCGCTTTCTTT. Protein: CSAAGQGAFF.

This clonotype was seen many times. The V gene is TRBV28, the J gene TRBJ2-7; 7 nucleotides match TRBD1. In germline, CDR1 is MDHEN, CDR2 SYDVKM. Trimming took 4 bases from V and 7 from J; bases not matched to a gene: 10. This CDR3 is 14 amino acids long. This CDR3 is CASSYPGTAVEQYF. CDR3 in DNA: TGTGCCAGCAGTTATCCCGGGACAGCCGTTGAGCAGTACTTC.

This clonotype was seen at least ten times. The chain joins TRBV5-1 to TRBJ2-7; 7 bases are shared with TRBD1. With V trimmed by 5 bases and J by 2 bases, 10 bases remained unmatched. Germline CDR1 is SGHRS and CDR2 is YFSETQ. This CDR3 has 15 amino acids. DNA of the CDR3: TGCGCCAGCAGGGAGGATGGGACAGTGACCTACGAGCAGTACTTC. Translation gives CASREDGTVTYEQYF.

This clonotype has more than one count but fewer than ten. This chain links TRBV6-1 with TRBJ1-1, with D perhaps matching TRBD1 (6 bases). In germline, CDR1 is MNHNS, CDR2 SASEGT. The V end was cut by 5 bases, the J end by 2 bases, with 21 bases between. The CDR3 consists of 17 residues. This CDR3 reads CASSPRRTDKGNTEAFF. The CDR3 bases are TGTGCCAGCAGTCCCCGTCGGACAGATAAAGGTAACACTGAAGCTTTCTTT.

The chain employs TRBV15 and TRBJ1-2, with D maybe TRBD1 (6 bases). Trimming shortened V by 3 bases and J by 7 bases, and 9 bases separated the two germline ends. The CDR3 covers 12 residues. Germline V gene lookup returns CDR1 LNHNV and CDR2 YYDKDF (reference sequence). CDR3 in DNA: TGTGCCACCAGCAGGGCAGGGGTTGGCTACACCTTC. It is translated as CATSRAGVGYTF.

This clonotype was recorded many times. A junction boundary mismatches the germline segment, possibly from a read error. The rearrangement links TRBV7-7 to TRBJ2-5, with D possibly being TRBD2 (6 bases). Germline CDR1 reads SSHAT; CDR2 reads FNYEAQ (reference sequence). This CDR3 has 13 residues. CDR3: CASSAGMQETQYF. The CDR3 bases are TGTGCTAGCAGCGCGGGAATGCAGGAGACCCAGTACTTC.

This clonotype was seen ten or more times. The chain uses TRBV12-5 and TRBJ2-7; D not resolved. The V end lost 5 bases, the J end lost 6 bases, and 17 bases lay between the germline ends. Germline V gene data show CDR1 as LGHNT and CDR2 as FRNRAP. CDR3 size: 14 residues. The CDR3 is CASGPPGRLREQYF. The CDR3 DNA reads TGTGCTAGTGGTCCCCCCGGCAGGCTCCGCGAGCAGTACTTC.

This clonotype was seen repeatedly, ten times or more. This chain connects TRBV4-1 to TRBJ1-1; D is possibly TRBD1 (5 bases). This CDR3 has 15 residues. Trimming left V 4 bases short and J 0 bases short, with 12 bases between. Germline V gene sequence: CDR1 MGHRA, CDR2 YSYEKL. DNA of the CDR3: TGCGCCAGCAGCCCCGGGACCTTCATGAACACTGAAGCTTTCTTT. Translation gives CASSPGTFMNTEAFF.

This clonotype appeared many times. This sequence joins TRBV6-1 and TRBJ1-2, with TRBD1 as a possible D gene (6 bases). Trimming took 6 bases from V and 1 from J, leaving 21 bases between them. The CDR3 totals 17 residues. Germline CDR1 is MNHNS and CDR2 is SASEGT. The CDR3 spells CASRGYSGQRDNYGYTF. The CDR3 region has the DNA TGTGCCAGCAGAGGTTACTCAGGACAGCGAGATAACTATGGCTACACCTTC.

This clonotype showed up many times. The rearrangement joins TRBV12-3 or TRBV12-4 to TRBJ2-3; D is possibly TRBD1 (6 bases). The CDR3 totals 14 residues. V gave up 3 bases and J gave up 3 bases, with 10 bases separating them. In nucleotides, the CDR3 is TGTGCCAGCAGTTTTACAGGGACGACAGATACGCAGTATTTT. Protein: CASSFTGTTDTQYF.

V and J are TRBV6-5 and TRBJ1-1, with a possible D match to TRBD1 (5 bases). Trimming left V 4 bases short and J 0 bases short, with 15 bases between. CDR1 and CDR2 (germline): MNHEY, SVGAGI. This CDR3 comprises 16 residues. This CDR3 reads CASSSFPQGVNTEAFF. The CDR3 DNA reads TGTGCCAGCAGTTCCTTCCCTCAAGGGGTGAACACTGAAGCTTTCTTT.

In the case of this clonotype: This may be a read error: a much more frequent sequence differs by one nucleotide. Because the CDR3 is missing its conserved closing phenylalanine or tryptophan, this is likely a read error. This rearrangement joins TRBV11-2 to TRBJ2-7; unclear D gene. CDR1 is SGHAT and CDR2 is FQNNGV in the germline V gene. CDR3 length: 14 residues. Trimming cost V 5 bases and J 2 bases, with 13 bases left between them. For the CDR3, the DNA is TGTGCCAGCAGCCTCGCATCACAAGCCTACGAGCAGTACCTC. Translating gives CASSLASQAYEQYL.

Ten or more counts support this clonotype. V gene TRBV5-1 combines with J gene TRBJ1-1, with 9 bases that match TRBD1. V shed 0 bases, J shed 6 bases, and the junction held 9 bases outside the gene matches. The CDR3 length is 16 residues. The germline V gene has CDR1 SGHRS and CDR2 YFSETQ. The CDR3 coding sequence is TGCGCCAGCAGCTTGGTGGGACAGGGCGGGGGAGCTGAAGCTTTCTTT. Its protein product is CASSLVGQGGGAEAFF. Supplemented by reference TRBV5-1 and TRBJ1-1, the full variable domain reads KAGVTQTPRYLIKTRGQQVTLSCSPISGHRSVSWYQQTPGQGLQFLFEYFSETQRNKGNFPGRFSGRQFSNSRSEMNVSTLELGDSALYLCASSLVGQGGGAEAFFGQGTRLTVV.

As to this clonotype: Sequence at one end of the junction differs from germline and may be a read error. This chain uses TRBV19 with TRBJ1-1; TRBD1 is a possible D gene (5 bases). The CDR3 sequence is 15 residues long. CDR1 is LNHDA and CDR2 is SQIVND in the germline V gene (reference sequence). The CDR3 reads CASKGSQGQDTEAFF. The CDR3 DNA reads TGTGCAAGTAAGGGGTCGCAGGGTCAGGACACTGAAGCTTTCTTT.

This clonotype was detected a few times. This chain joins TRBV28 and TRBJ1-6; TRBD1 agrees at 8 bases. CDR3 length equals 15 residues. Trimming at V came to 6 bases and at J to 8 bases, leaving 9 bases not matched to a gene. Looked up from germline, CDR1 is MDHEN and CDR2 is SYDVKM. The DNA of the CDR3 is TGTGCCAGCAGCTGGACAGGGTGGTCGGATTCACCCCTCCACTTT. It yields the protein CASSWTGWSDSPLHF.

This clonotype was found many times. CDR3 sequence reads: CASSSRINRNTEAFF. CDR3 nucleotide sequence: TGCGCCAGCAGCTCCAGGATCAACCGAAACACTGAAGCTTTCTTT. This chain joins TRBV5-1 and TRBJ1-1; D is unresolved. The germline CDR1 and CDR2 sequences are SGHRS and YFSETQ. V gave up 3 bases and J gave up 2 bases, with 14 bases separating them. The CDR3 contains 15 residues.

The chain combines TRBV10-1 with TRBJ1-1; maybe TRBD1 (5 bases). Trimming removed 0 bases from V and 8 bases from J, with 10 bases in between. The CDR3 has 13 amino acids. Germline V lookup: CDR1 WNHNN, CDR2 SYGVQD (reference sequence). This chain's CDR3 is CASSESGTGEAFF. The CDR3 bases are TGCGCCAGCAGTGAGTCGGGGACGGGGGAAGCTTTCTTT.

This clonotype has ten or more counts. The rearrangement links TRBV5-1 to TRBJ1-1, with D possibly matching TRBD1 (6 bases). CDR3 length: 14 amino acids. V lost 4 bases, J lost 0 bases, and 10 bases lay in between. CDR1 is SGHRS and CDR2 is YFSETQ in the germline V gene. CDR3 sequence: CASSMTGMNTEAFF. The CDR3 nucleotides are TGCGCCAGCAGCATGACAGGCATGAACACTGAAGCTTTCTTT.

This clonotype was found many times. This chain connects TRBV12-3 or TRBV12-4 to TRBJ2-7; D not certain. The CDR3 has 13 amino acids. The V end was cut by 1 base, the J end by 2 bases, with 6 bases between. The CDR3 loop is CASSLGFPYEQYF. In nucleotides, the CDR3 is TGTGCCAGCAGTTTAGGGTTTCCCTACGAGCAGTACTTC.

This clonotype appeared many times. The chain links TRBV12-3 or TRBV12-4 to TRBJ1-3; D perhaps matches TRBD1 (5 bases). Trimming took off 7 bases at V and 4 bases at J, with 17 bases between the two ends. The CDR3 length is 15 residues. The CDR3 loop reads CASINQGSPGNTIYF. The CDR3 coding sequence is TGTGCCAGCATTAACCAGGGCAGTCCCGGAAACACCATATATTTT.

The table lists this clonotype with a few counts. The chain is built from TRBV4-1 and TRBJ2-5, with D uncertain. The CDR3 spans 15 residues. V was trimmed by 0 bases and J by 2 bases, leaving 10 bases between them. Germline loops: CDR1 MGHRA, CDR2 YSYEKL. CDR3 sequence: CASSQDPEDQETQYF. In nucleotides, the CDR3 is TGCGCCAGCAGCCAAGACCCCGAAGATCAAGAGACCCAGTACTTC.

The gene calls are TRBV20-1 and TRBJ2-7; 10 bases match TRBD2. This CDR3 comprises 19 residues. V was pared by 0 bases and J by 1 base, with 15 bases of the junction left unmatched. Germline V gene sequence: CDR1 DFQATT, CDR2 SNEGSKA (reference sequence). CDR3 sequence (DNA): TGCAGTGCTAGAGATCCCTCCGGGGCTAGAGCGGGAGGGTCCTACGAGCAGTACTTC. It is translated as CSARDPSGARAGGSYEQYF.

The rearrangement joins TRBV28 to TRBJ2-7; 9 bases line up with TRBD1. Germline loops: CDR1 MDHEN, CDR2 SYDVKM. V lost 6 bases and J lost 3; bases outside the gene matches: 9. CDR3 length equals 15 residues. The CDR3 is CASRPGTGSRYEQYF. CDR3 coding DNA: TGTGCCAGCAGACCCGGGACAGGGTCCCGCTACGAGCAGTACTTC. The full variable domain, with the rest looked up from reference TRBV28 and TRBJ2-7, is DVKVTQSSRYLVKRTGEKVFLECVQDMDHENMFWYRQDPGLGLRLIYFSYDVKMKEKGDIPEGYSVSREKKERFSLILESASTNQTSMYLCASRPGTGSRYEQYFGPGTRLTVT.

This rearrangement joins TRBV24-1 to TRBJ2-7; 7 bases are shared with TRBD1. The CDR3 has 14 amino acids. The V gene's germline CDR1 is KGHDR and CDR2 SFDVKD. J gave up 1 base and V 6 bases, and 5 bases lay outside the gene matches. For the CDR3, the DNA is TGTGCCACCAGTTCCGGGACAGAGTCCTACGAGCAGTACTTC. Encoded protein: CATSSGTESYEQYF.

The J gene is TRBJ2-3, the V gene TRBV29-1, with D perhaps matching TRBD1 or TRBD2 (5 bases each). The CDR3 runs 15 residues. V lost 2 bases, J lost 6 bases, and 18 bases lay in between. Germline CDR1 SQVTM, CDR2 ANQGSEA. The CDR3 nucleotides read TGCAGCGTTGAAATGGGACCGAACTCCCTTGATACGCAGTATTTT. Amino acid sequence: CSVEMGPNSLDTQYF.

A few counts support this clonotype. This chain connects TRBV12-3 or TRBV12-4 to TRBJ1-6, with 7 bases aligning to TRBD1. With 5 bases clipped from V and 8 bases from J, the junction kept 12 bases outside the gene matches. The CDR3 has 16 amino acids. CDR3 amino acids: CASSLGWGTAYSPLHF. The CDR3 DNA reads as TGTGCCAGCAGTCTAGGGTGGGGGACAGCTTATTCACCCCTCCACTTT.

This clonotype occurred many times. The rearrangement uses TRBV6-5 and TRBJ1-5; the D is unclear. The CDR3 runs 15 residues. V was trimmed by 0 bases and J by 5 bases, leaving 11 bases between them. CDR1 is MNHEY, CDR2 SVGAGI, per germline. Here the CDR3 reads CASSYSGLGDQPQHF. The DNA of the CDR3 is TGTGCCAGCAGTTACTCCGGTCTGGGCGATCAGCCCCAGCATTTT.